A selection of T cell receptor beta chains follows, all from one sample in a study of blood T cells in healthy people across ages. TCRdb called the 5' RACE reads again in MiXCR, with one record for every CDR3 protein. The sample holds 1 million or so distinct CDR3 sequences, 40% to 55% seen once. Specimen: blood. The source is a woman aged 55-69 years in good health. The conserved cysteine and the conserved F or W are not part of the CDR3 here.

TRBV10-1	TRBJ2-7	ASSESNSGPFYEQY
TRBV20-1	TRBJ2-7	SARDRSSPTYEQY
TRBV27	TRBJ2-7	ASRDGGLGSYEQY
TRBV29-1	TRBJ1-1	SVARAHTEAF
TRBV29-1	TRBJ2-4	SVEAGAKNIQY
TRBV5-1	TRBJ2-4	ASSYGNIQY
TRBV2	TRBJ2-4	ASSVDPGGRNIQY
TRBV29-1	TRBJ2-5	SARTSGTETQY
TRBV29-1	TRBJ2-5	SAQGQEGETQY
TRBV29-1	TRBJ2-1	TYTRADEQF
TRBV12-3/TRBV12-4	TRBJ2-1	ASSLEGGIHEQF
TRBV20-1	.	SAKKGKDEQY
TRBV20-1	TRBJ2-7	SARGGLAGYEQY
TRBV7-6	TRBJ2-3	ASSSFRGRTDTQY
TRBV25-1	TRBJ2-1	ASRPGQIYNEQF
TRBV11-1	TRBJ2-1	ASSVPSYEQF
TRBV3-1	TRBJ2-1	ASRGVKNPYNEQF
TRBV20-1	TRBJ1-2	SARASSRGAGYGYT
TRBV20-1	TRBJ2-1	SARAGTSGSWEQF
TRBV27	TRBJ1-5	ASSASGDSNQPQH
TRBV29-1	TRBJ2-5	SVATPYQETQY
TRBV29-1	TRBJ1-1	SATGRMNTEAF
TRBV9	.	ASSDAPLVGETQY
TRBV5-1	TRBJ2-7	ASSSLGDFSYEQY
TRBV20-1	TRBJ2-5	SARSESGHSGELSGETQY
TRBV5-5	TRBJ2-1	ASSVNPSGIANEQF
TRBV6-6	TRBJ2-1	ASSTRLAGGNEQF
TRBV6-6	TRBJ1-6	ASSRGGQGDSPLH
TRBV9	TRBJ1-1	ASSVGGSTEAF
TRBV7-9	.	ASSTVGETYNEQY
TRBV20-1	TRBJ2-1	SARDIAGGMNEQF
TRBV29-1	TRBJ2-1	SVEDGRGNEQF
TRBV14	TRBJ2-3	ASSQDWAGDTQY
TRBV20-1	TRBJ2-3	SARDAGSRTQY
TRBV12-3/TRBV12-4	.	ASSLAPLPYEQY
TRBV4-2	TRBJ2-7	ASSHPPGSYEQY
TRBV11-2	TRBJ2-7	ASSLDPPYEQY
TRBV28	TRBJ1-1	ASTPGFMNTEAF
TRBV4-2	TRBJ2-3	ASSQVGGGVKDTQY
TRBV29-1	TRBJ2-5	SVAFRGTQY
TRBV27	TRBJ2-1	ASTSGGSGRRYEQF
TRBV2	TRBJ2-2	ASTETSGRGTGELF
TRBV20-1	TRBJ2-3	SARRGASGSTDTQY